This is a list of T cell receptor beta chains from one sample in a study of blood T cell repertoires in COVID-19. Method: immunoSEQ multiplex PCR; TCRdb's copy keeps in-frame clones and lacks some. The sample has approximately 440,000 clones, about nine tenths seen once. Source material: PBMCs or T cells enriched from blood (not recorded which). These receptors all come from a woman under 30 who had recovered from COVID-19. Both conserved end residues are trimmed from each CDR3.

ASSSNTGELF	TRBV7-9	TRBJ2-2
AWETGSPLTNYGYT	TRBV30	TRBJ1-2
ASRDRGDGYT	TRBV2	TRBJ1-2
ASSESLPPY	TRBV2	TRBJ2-7
ASSHPVGTGFSNQPQH	TRBV2	TRBJ1-5
ASSLVPEGNTEAF	TRBV7-2	TRBJ1-1
ASSPTGFNEKLF	TRBV7-9	TRBJ1-4
ASSPGGAGEQPQH	TRBV5-4	TRBJ1-5
ASSPQWNTEAF	TRBV5-4	TRBJ1-1
ASRSPGQGGGELF	TRBV27	TRBJ2-2
AWSVGQGNYGYT	TRBV30	TRBJ1-2
ATSRDRNTEAF	TRBV15	TRBJ1-1
ASSETSGGSYEQY	TRBV6-1	TRBJ2-7
ASSLAGETYNEQF	TRBV5-1	TRBJ2-1
ASSLAGDSPLH	TRBV5-6	TRBJ1-6
ASSGTSGGAGETQY	TRBV3-1/TRBV3-2	TRBJ2-5